The source of this T cell receptor (beta chain) is a study of T cells in Graves' hyperthyroidism and ophthalmopathy. What was amplified from RNA transcripts were TCR beta CDR3 regions. First-round RT-PCR with HTBI primers amplified the TCR CDR3 region. Each CDR3 protein gets one entry after TCRdb re-called the multiplex PCR reads with MiXCR. The sample has 110,000 to 150,000 distinct CDR3 sequences, approximately 20% seen once. Germline trimming cut 1 base from V and 6 bases from J; bases unmatched to any gene: 7. Germline V gene lookup returns CDR1 SGHVS and CDR2 FQNEAQ. The CDR3 sequence is 16 residues long. This clonotype was observed at least ten times.

This clonotype originated in a woman aged 50 to 65 with Graves' hyperthyroidism that later progressed to Graves' ophthalmopathy. The V call is TRBV7-8, the J call TRBJ1-2; 11 nucleotides line up with TRBD1. The sample consisted of blood. The CDR3 nucleotides read TGTGCCAGCAGCTTAGACCGGGACAGGGGGAGAGATGGCTACACCTTC. Translating gives CASSLDRDRGRDGYTF.